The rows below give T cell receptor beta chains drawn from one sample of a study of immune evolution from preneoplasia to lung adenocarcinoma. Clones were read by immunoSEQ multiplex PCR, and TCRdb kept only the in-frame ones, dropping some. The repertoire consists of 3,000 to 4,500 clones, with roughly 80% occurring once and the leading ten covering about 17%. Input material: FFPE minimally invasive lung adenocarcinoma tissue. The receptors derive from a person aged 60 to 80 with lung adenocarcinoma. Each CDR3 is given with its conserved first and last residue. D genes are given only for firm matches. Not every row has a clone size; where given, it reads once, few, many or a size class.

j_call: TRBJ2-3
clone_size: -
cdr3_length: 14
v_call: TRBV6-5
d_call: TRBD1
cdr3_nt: TGTGCCAGCAGTTTAGGACAGGGCACAGATACGCAGTATTTT
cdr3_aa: CASSLGQGTDTQYF

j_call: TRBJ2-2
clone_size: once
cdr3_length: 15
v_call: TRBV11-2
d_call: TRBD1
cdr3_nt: TGTGCCAGCAGCTGGACAGGGGCTTCCACCGGGGAGCTGTTTTTT
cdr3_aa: CASSWTGASTGELFF

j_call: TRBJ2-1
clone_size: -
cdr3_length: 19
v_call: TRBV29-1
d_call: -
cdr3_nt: TGCAGCGTCGTCAGTGGGGAAATGGGGAGCGCTAGCTCCTACAATGAGCAGTTCTTC
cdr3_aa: CSVVSGEMGSASSYNEQFF

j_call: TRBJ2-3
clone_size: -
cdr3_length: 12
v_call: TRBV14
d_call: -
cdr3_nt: TGTGCCAGCAGCCAAATAACAGATACGCAGTATTTT
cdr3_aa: CASSQITDTQYF

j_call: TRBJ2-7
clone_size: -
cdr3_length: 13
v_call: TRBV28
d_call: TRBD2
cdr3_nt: TGTGCCAGCAGGACTAGCGGGGGTAAAGAGCAGTACTTC
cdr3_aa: CASRTSGGKEQYF

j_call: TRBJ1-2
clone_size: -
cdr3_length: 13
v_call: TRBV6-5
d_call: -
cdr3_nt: TGTGCCAGCAGAAAAGGGTTTAACTATGGCTACACCTTC
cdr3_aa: CASRKGFNYGYTF

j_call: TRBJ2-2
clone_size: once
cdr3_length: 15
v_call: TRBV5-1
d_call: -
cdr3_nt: TGCGCCAGCAGCCCTTTGGCGACTGGTGCCGGGGAGCTGTTTTTT
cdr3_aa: CASSPLATGAGELFF

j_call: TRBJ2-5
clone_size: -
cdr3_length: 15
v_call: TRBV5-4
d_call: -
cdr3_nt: TGTGCCAGCAGTCCTGCGAGTCCATTCGGGGAGACCCAGTACTTC
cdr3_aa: CASSPASPFGETQYF

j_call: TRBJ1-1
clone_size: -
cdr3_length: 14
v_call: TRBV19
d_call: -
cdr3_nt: TGTGCCAGTAGTATCCAGGGTGCGAACACTGAAGCTTTCTTT
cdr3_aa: CASSIQGANTEAFF

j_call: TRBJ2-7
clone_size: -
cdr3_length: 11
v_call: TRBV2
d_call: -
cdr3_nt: TGTGCCAGCAGTATCTCCTACGAGCAGTACTTC
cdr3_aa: CASSISYEQYF

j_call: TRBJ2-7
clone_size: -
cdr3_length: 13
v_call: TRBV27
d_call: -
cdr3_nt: TGTGCCAGCATGAGCAGGACCTCCTACGAGCAGTACTTC
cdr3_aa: CASMSRTSYEQYF

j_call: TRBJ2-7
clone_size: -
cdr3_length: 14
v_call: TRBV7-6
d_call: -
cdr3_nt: TGTGCCAGCAGCTTAGGGGCAAAACGGGGCGAGCAGTACTTC
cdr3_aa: CASSLGAKRGEQYF

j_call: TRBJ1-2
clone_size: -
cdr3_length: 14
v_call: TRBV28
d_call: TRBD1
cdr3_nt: TGTGCCAGCACGGGACAGGAGGTTAACTATGGCTACACCTTC
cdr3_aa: CASTGQEVNYGYTF

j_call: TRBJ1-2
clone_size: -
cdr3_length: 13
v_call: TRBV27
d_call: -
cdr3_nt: TGTGCCAGCAGTTTCGTTCAGGGACGGAACTACACCTTC
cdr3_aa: CASSFVQGRNYTF

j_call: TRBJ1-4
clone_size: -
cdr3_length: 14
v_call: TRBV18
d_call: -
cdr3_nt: TGTGCCAGCTCAGACGTCGGAGGGAGTGAAAAACTGTTTTTT
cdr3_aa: CASSDVGGSEKLFF

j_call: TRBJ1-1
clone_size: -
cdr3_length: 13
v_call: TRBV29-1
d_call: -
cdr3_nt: TGCAGCGTTGTAGGTCAGGGGAGCGCTGAAGCTTTCTTT
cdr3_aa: CSVVGQGSAEAFF

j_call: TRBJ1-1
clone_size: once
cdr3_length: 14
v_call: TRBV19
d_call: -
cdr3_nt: TGTGCCAGTAGTATTAAGATCCAGGGCTCGGAAGCTTTCTTT
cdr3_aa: CASSIKIQGSEAFF

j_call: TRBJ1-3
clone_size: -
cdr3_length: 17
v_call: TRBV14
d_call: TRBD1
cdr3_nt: TGTGCCAGCAGCCACACGTCCCAGGGGGCGGTTGGAAACACCATATATTTT
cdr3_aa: CASSHTSQGAVGNTIYF

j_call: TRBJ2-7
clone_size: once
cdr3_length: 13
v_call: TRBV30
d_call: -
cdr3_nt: TGTGCCTGGAGTGCCTCTAATTCCCGGGAGCAGTACTTC
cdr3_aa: CAWSASNSREQYF

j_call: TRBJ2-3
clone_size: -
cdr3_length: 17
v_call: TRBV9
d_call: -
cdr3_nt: TGTGCCAGCAGCGTTACAACCGGGACTGGGGTAGGAGATACGCAGTATTTT
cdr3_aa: CASSVTTGTGVGDTQYF

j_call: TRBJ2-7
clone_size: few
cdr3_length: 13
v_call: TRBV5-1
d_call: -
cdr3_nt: TGCGCCAATCAGTCGCAGGGGATCTACGAGCAGTACTTC
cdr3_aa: CANQSQGIYEQYF

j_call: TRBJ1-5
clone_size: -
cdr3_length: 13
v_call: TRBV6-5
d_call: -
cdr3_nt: TGTGCCAGCAGTTACGGCCCAAATCAGCCCCAGCATTTT
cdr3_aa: CASSYGPNQPQHF

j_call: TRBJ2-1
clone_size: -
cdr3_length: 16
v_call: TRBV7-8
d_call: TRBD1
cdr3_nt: TGTGCCAGCAGCTTAGGAGGGGACAGGCGATACAATGAGCAGTTCTTC
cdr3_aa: CASSLGGDRRYNEQFF

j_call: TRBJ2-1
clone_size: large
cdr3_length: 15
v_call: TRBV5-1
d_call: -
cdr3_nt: TGCGCCAGCAGTTCCCAGGTTAGCTCCTACAATGAGCAGTTCTTC
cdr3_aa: CASSSQVSSYNEQFF

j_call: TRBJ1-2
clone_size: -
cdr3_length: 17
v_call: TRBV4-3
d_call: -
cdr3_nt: TGCGCCAGCAGCCAAGATTGGGGAAAGGGGCTCAACTATGGCTACACCTTC
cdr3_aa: CASSQDWGKGLNYGYTF

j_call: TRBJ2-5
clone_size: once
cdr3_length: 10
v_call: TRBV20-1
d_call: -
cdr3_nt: TGCAGTGCCACCACAGAGACCCAGTACTTC
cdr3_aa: CSATTETQYF

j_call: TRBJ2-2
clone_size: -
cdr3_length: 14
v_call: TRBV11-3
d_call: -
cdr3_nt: TGTGCCAGCAGCTTAGGTGGTCCCACCGGGGAGCTGTTTTTT
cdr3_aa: CASSLGGPTGELFF

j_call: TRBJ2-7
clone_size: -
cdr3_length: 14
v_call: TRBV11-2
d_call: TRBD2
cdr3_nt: TGTGCCAGCAGCTTAGAGGGACTAGTTAACGAGCAGTACTTC
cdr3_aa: CASSLEGLVNEQYF

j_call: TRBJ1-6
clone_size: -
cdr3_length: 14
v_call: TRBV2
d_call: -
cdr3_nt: TGTGCCAGCAGTGGTGGGGCAGAGGTGTCACCCCTCCACTTT
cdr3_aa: CASSGGAEVSPLHF

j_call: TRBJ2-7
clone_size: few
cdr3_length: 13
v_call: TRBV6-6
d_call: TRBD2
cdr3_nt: TGTGCCAGCAGTCCTGGGACTAGCGGCGAGCAGTACTTC
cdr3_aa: CASSPGTSGEQYF

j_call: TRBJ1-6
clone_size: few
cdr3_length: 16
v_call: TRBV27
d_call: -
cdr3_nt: TGTGCCAGCGGTGCTTTAGGTTCAATAGGTAATTCACCCCTCCACTTT
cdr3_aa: CASGALGSIGNSPLHF

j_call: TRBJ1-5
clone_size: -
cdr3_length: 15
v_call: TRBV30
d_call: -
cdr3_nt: TGTGCCTGGAGTGCTGTGGGTCGGAACAATCAGCCCCAGCATTTT
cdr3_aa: CAWSAVGRNNQPQHF

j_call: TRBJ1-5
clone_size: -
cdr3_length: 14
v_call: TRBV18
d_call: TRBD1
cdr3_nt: TGTGCCAGCTCACCACCGGACAGGGCGTCGGCCCAGCATTTT
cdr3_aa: CASSPPDRASAQHF

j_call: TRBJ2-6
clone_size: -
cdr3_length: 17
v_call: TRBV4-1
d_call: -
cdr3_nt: TGCGCCAGCAGCCAAGCCGGGACAACCTCTGGGGCCAACGTCCTGACTTTC
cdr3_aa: CASSQAGTTSGANVLTF

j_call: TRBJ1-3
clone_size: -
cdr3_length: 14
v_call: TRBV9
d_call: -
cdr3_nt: TGTGCCAGCAGCGGCCGGGACGGTGGAAACACCATATATTTT
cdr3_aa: CASSGRDGGNTIYF

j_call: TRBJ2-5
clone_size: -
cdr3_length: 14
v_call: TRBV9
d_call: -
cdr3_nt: TGTGCCAGCAGCAGATACGGGGGACAAGAGACCCAGTACTTC
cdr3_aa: CASSRYGGQETQYF

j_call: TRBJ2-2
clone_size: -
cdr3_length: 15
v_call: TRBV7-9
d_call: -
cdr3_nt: TGTGCCAGCAGCTCCCATCCGGGGTACACCGGGGAGCTGTTTTTT
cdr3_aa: CASSSHPGYTGELFF

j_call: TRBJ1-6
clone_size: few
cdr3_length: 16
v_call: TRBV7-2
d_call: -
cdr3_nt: TGTGCCAGCAGCCTCGCCTCGAGCTCCTATAATTCACCCCTCCACTTT
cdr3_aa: CASSLASSSYNSPLHF

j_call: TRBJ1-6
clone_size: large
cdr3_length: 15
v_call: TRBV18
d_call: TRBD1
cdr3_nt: TGTGCCAGCTCACCAGTGAGACAGGGGGCTTCACCCCTCCACTTT
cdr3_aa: CASSPVRQGASPLHF

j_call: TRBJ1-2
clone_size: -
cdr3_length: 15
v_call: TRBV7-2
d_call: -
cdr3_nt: TGTGCCAGCAGCTCGCGAAAGGGGCTGGGACATGGCTACACCTTC
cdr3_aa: CASSSRKGLGHGYTF

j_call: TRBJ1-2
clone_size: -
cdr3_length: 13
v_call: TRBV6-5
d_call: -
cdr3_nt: TGTGCCAGCAGTTACCGGGACCGCTATGGCTACACCTTC
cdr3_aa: CASSYRDRYGYTF

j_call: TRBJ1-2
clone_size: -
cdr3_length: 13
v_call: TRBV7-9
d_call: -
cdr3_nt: TGTGCCAGCAGCTTGTTCCCCGCTTCTGGCTACACCTTC
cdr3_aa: CASSLFPASGYTF

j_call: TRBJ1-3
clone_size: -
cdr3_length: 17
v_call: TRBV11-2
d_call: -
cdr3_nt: TGTGCCAGCAGCTTAGGATCTCAGGGCGCCTCTGGAAACACCATATATTTT
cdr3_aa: CASSLGSQGASGNTIYF

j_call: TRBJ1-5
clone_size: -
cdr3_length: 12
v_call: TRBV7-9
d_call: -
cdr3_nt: TGTGCCAGCAGCTTAGACAGTTTGACCCAGCATTTT
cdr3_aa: CASSLDSLTQHF

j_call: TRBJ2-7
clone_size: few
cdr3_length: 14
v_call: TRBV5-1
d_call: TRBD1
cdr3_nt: TGCGCCAGCAGCAATAGACAGGGGTTCAACGAGCAGTACTTC
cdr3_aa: CASSNRQGFNEQYF

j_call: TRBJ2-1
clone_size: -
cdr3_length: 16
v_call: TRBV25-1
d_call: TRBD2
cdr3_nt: TGTGCCAGCAGTGCCACGACTAGCCTACCTGGGAGTGAGCAGTTCTTC
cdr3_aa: CASSATTSLPGSEQFF

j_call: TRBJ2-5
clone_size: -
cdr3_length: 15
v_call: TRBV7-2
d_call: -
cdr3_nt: TGTGCCAGCAGCTTAGTCGGGGCGGTACAAGAGACCCAGTACTTC
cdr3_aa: CASSLVGAVQETQYF

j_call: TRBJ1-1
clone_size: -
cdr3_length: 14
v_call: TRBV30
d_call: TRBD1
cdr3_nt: TGTGCCTGGAGCACAGACAGGGGGGCCACTGAAGCTTTCTTT
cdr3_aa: CAWSTDRGATEAFF

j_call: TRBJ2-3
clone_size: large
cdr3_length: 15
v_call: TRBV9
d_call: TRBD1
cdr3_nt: TGTGCCAGCAGCGTCTGGGGACAGGGGGCAGATACGCAGTATTTT
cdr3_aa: CASSVWGQGADTQYF

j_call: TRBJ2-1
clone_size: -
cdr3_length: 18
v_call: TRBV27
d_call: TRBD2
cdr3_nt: TGTGCCAGCAGTTTATTGACGACTAGCGGGGAAACTTACAATGAGCAGTTCTTC
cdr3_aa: CASSLLTTSGETYNEQFF

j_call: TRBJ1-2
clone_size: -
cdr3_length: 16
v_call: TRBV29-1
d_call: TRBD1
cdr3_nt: TGCAGCGTTCTCCGGGACAGTCCCCCAGCTAACTATGGCTACACCTTC
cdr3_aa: CSVLRDSPPANYGYTF

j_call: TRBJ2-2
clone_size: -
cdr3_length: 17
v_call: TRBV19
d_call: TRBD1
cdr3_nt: TGTGCCAGTAGTACCAGGACAGGGGGCTTTTACACCGGGGAGCTGTTTTTT
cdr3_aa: CASSTRTGGFYTGELFF

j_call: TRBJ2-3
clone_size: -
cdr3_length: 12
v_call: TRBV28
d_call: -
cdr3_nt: TGTGCCAGCAGCCTAGGATCAGATACGCAGTATTTT
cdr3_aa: CASSLGSDTQYF

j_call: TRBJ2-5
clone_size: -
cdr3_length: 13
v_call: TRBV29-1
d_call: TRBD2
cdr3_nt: TGCAGCTCGAACGGACTAGCGGAAGAGACCCAGTACTTC
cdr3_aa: CSSNGLAEETQYF

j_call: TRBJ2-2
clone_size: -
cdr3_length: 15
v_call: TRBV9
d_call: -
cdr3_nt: TGTGCCAGCAGCGTCGGGACGATCTCGGGCGGGGAGCTGTTTTTT
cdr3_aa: CASSVGTISGGELFF

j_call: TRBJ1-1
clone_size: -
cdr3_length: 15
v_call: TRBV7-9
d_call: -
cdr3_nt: TGTGCCAGCAGCTTAAGTTTAGGAACGAACACTGAAGCTTTCTTT
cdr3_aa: CASSLSLGTNTEAFF

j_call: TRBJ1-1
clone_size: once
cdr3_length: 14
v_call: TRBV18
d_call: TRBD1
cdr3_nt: TGTGCCAGCTCACCAGACAGGGGGAACACTGAAGCTTTTTTT
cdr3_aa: CASSPDRGNTEAFF

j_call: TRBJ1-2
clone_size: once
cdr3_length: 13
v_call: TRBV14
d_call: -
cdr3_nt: TGTGCCAGCAGAAGGAGTAATAACTATGGCTACACCTTC
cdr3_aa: CASRRSNNYGYTF

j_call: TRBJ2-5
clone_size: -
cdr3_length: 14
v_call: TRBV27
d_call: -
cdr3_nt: TGTGCCAGCAGTCCGCTCGACAGGCAAGAGACCCAGTACTTC
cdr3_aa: CASSPLDRQETQYF